This T cell receptor beta chain appears in the sequencing data of a study of T cell responses to AZD1222 COVID-19 vaccine. Study results and caveats: With two AZD1222 doses given, Spike-specific TCR breadth and depth both rose. Per reports, nearly half of all spike-specific TCRs target regions that are unmutated in variants.

Some second doses came at about 4 weeks and others at about 12 weeks; these were pooled. CDR1 is KGHSH and CDR2 is LQKENI in the germline V gene. The V gene lost 3 bases and the J gene lost 4 bases, with 13 bases spanning the gap. This CDR3 has 15 residues. The repertoire was sequenced with immunoSEQ multiplex PCR; TCRdb's copy has only in-frame clones and lacks some. Of 160,000 or so clones in the sample, 85% to 90% were seen once. Note on this clone: Its specificity is unknown.

The V and J genes are TRBV18 and TRBJ1-5; TRBD1 is a possible D gene (5 bases). The clonotype originates from an adult who received the AZD1222 COVID-19 vaccine. The specimen comprised peripheral blood, sampled 28 days after the second AZD1222 dose. CDR3 nucleotide sequence: TGTGCCAGCTCACCCGAGGAGGGGCGGAATCAGCCCCAGCATTTT. It yields the protein CASSPEEGRNQPQHF.